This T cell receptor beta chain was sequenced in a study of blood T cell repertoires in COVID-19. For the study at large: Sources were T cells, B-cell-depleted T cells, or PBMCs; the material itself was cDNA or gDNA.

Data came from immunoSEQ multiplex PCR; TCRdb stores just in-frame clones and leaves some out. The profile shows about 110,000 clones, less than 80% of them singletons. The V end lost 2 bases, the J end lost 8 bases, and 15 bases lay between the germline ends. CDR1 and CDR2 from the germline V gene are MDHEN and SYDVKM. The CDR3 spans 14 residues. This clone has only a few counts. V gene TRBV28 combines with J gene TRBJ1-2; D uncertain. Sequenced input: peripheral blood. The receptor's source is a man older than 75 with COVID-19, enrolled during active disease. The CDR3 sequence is CASSLNGGLQGYTF. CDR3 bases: TGTGCCAGCAGTTTAAACGGAGGTCTTCAAGGCTACACCTTC.